These 20 T cell receptor beta chains came from one sample sequenced in a study of T cell responses to AZD1222 COVID-19 vaccine. The repertoire was sequenced with immunoSEQ multiplex PCR; TCRdb's copy has only in-frame clones and lacks some. The repertoire consists of 120,000 or so clones, with approximately 90% occurring once and the leading ten covering more than 6.5%. The starting material was peripheral blood, obtained on day 0 of AZD1222 vaccination. The receptors shown here come from an adult in good health.

The chain is built from TRBV3-1 (or the pseudogene TRBV3-2) and TRBJ2-2; D perhaps matches TRBD2 (7 bases). Germline V gene data show CDR1 as LGHDT and CDR2 as YNNKEL (reference sequence). This CDR3 is built from 14 residues. V lost 10 bases and J lost 2, with 14 bases in between. The CDR3 loop reads CATTWGGNTGELFF. The CDR3 DNA is TGTGCCACGACCTGGGGGGGCAACACCGGGGAGCTGTTTTTT.

The chain uses TRBV2 and TRBJ2-5; no clear D gene. The V end was cut by 6 bases, the J end by 7 bases, with 9 bases between. CDR3 length equals 11 residues. Germline V gene lookup returns CDR1 SNHLY and CDR2 FYNNEI. The CDR3 spells CASSPAVTQYF. CDR3 coding DNA: TGTGCCAGCAGCCCCGCTGTGACCCAGTACTTC. The variable domain in full, with the rest retrieved from reference TRBV2 and TRBJ2-5, is EPEVTQTPSHQVTQMGQEVILRCVPISNHLYFYWYRQILGQKVEFLVSFYNNEISEKSEIFDDQFSVERPDGSNFTLKIRSTKLEDSAMYFCASSPAVTQYFGPGTRLLVL.

The table lists this clone with a count of one. This chain links TRBV5-4 with TRBJ1-3; D remains ambiguous. Germline CDR1 and CDR2: SGHNT and YYREEE (reference sequence). V was shortened by 0 bases and J by 0 bases, with 10 bases between the two germline ends. The length of the CDR3 is 16 residues. CDR3 nucleotide sequence: TGTGCCAGCAGCTTGGAAGGAGGTCGCTCTGGAAACACCATATATTTT. It translates to CASSLEGGRSGNTIYF.

The chain recombines TRBV12-3 or TRBV12-4 with TRBJ2-1, with no clear D. Trimming removed 3 bases from V and 8 bases from J, with 11 bases in between. This CDR3 has 13 residues. DNA for the CDR3: TGTGCCAGCAGTTTGGCGACCAAGGATGAGCAGTTCTTC. Translated: CASSLATKDEQFF.

This rearrangement joins TRBV27 to TRBJ2-2; D gene uncertain. Germline V CDR1 and CDR2: MNHEY, SMNVEV (reference sequence). Trimming removed 3 bases from V and 5 bases from J, with 16 bases in between. The CDR3 consists of 16 residues. The CDR3 reads CASSLAGKVGTGELFF. CDR3 DNA sequence: TGTGCCAGCAGTTTGGCTGGGAAGGTGGGAACCGGGGAGCTGTTTTTT.

This clone was counted a few times. The chain carries TRBV3-1 (or the pseudogene TRBV3-2) and TRBJ2-2; 12 bases fit TRBD1. The CDR3 sequence is 17 residues long. From germline, CDR1 is LGHDT and CDR2 YNNKEL (reference sequence). J lost 3 bases, V lost 7 bases, and 9 bases had no gene match. The CDR3 nucleotides are TGTGCCAGCACCCCTAGGGGACAGGGGGCCGACACCGGGGAGCTGTTTTTT. As protein: CASTPRGQGADTGELFF.

The gene calls are TRBV6-5 and TRBJ1-2, with D possibly TRBD1 on 5 matching bases. This CDR3 has 12 amino acids. V was trimmed by 8 bases and J by 6 bases, leaving 13 bases between them. Germline V lookup: CDR1 MNHEY, CDR2 SVGAGI. CDR3 loop: CASGGKLNGYTF. Here the CDR3 DNA reads TGTGCCAGCGGGGGGAAGTTAAATGGCTACACCTTC.

The rearrangement uses TRBV7-2 and TRBJ2-7, with 12 bases aligning to TRBD1. Germline CDR1 SGHTA, CDR2 FQGNSA. The CDR3 consists of 14 residues. J lost 7 bases, V lost 1 base, and 2 bases had no gene match. CDR3 sequence (DNA): TGTGCCAGCAGCTTAGGGGACAGGGGGCGGGAGCAGTACTTC. Translated: CASSLGDRGREQYF.

The V and J genes are TRBV3-1 (or the pseudogene TRBV3-2) and TRBJ2-1, with 12 bases that match TRBD2. CDR1 is LGHDT, CDR2 YNNKEL, per germline (reference sequence). The CDR3 spans 15 residues. Trimming at V came to 4 bases and at J to 4 bases, leaving 2 bases not matched to a gene. CDR3 coding DNA: TGTGCCAGCAGCCCTACTAGCGGGGGGTACAATGAGCAGTTCTTC. Amino acids: CASSPTSGGYNEQFF.

This chain joins TRBV7-2 and TRBJ2-7, with 10 bases fitting TRBD2. Germline V gene lookup returns CDR1 SGHTA and CDR2 FQGNSA. Losses at the gene ends were 5 bases for V and 7 bases for J; bases not matched to a gene: 11. CDR3 size: 15 residues. The CDR3 loop is CASSASGRAAEEQYF. The CDR3, as DNA: TGTGCCAGCAGCGCCAGCGGGAGGGCCGCGGAGGAGCAGTACTTC. Complete variable domain (other parts from reference TRBV7-2 and TRBJ2-7): GAGVSQSPSNKVTEKGKDVELRCDPISGHTALYWYRQSLGQGLEFLIYFQGNSAPDKSGLPSDRFSAERTGGSVSTLTIQRTQQEDSAVYLCASSASGRAAEEQYFGPGTRLTVT.

The chain joins TRBV28 to TRBJ1-6; 7 bases are shared with TRBD1. With 8 bases clipped from V and 10 bases from J, the junction kept 11 bases outside the gene matches. The CDR3 is made up of 14 amino acids. Germline lookup yields CDR1 MDHEN and CDR2 SYDVKM. CDR3 region: CASRSLGQVSPLHF. The DNA of the CDR3 is TGTGCCAGCCGTAGCCTAGGACAGGTCTCACCCCTCCACTTT.

The chain has TRBV4-1 and TRBJ1-6; D is unclear. Trimming shortened V by 1 base and J by 2 bases, and 9 bases separated the two germline ends. Germline CDR1 reads MGHRA; CDR2 reads YSYEKL. The CDR3 has 16 residues. This CDR3 reads CASSQGADTYNSPLHF. CDR3 coding DNA: TGCGCCAGCAGCCAAGGAGCAGACACCTATAATTCACCCCTCCACTTT.

The V call is TRBV7-2, the J call TRBJ1-2; 7 bases are shared with TRBD1. Germline V gene data show CDR1 as SGHTA and CDR2 as FQGNSA. Trimming removed 5 bases from V and 2 bases from J; junction bases left unmatched: 2. CDR3 size: 13 residues. The CDR3 DNA is TGTGCCAGCAGCCCGGGACAGAACTATGGCTACACCTTC. This gives the protein CASSPGQNYGYTF.

V is TRBV7-8 and J is TRBJ2-7, with TRBD1 identical over 7 bases. Germline CDR1 is SGHVS and CDR2 is FQNEAQ. The CDR3 has 12 amino acids. V gave up 7 bases and J gave up 5 bases; unmatched junction bases: 5. CDR3 in DNA: TGTGCCAGCAATAGTCAGGGGGACGAGCAGTACTTC. It yields the protein CASNSQGDEQYF.

This chain joins TRBV10-3 and TRBJ2-1; possibly TRBD2 for D (6 bases). Germline V gene lookup returns CDR1 ENHRY and CDR2 SYGVKD. The CDR3 has 15 amino acids. Between the trimmed V and J ends, which lost 8 bases and 6 bases, there was a span of 20 bases. The CDR3 sequence: CAIHPGVAAINEQFF. The CDR3 DNA reads TGTGCCATCCACCCTGGGGTAGCGGCGATCAATGAGCAGTTCTTC.

The chain joins TRBV20-1 to TRBJ2-7; D is unclear. The V gene's germline CDR1 is DFQATT and CDR2 SNEGSKA (reference sequence). V was cut by 3 bases and J by 3 bases, with 9 bases left in between. This CDR3 is 12 amino acids long. The CDR3 protein is CSASDVFYEQYF. CDR3 DNA sequence: TGCAGTGCTAGTGATGTATTCTACGAGCAGTACTTC.

This sequence joins TRBV12-3 or TRBV12-4 and TRBJ1-1; D is perhaps TRBD1 (6 bases). CDR3 length equals 13 residues. V shed 10 bases and J shed 1 base, with 13 bases lying between them. The CDR3 DNA sequence: TGTGCCACTACAGGGAGGAGGAACACTGAAGCTTTCTTT. Its translation: CATTGRRNTEAFF.

The V gene is TRBV19, the J gene TRBJ1-4; D call uncertain. V dropped 8 bases and J dropped 8 bases, with 18 bases sitting between them. Germline V gene sequence: CDR1 LNHDA, CDR2 SQIVND (reference sequence). The CDR3 covers 14 residues. The CDR3 here is CASSAGSFFEKLFF. Here the CDR3 DNA reads TGTGCCAGTTCAGCCGGGTCTTTCTTCGAAAAACTGTTTTTT.

The genes are TRBV7-9 and TRBJ1-6; tentative D call: TRBD1 (6 bases). The CDR3 contains 14 residues. Germline CDR1 and CDR2: SEHNR and FQNEAQ (reference sequence). Trimming left V 5 bases short and J 5 bases short, with 10 bases between. CDR3 loop: CASSPQGNNSPLHF. For the CDR3, the DNA is TGTGCCAGCAGCCCACAGGGAAATAATTCACCCCTCCACTTT.

This clone was picked up one time. The chain recombines TRBV14 with TRBJ2-7, with TRBD1 as a possible D gene (5 bases). Deletions cut 1 base from V and 2 bases from J, with 9 bases between. Germline assignment: CDR1 SGHDN and CDR2 FVKESK. The CDR3 runs 14 residues. CDR3 in amino acids: CASSQVARAYEQYF. Written as DNA, the CDR3 is TGTGCCAGCAGCCAAGTTGCCAGGGCCTACGAGCAGTACTTC.